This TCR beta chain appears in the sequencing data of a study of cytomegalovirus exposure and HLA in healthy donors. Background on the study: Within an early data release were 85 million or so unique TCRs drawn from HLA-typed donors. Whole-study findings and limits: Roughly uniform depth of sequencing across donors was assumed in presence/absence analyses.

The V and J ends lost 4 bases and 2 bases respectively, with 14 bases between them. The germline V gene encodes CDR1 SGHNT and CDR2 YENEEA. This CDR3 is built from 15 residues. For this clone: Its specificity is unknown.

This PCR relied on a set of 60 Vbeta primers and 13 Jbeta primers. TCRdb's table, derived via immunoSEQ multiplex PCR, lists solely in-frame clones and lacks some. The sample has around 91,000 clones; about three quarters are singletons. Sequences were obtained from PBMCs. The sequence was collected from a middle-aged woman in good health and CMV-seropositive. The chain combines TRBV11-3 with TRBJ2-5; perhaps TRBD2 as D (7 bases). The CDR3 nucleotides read TGTGCCAGCAGCTGGGGGAGGGGGGGGCAAGAGACCCAGTACTTC. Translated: CASSWGRGGQETQYF.